The clone carrying this T cell receptor beta chain was recorded at least ten times. The CDR3 runs 15 residues. The V segment lost 6 bases and the J segment 3 bases; nucleotides outside the gene matches: 9. This specimen belongs to a study of T cells after yellow fever vaccination. Looking at the study overall: The authors prepared low-cell-number fractions using SMART-Seq v4 Ultra Low Input.

TCRdb independently ran MiXCR on the 5' RACE reads; one entry per CDR3 protein. This table holds 400,000 or so distinct CDR3 sequences, about 6% found once. The source of this sequence is a man between 25 and 39 years old who received the YFV17D yellow fever vaccine. V usage is TRBV12-3 or TRBV12-4 and J usage is TRBJ2-3; TRBD2 aligns across 7 bases. This sample comprised PBMCs, obtained 5 days after the yellow fever booster vaccination. CDR3 nucleotides: TGTGCCAGCAGGAAAGCAGGGAGGGGTACAGATACGCAGTATTTT. This sequence encodes CASRKAGRGTDTQYF.